A selection of T cell receptor beta chains follows, all from one sample in a study of T cells in Graves' hyperthyroidism and ophthalmopathy. TCRdb recomputed calls from the multiplex PCR reads with MiXCR, one row per CDR3 protein. The sample holds 500,000 or so distinct CDR3 sequences, about 16% seen once. Material for sequencing was blood. Receptors were obtained from a woman between 25 and 40 years old with Graves' ophthalmopathy. The CDR3 runs from the conserved cysteine through the conserved F or W. The D gene is left open where the match is weak. Clone size is given for some rows only: seen once, a few or many times, or a class if the clone is expanded.

clone size: few
D gene: TRBD2
J gene: TRBJ2-7
V gene: TRBV30
CDR3 DNA: TGTGCCTGGAGTGTAAGGGGAAGCGGGGTCTCCTACGAGCAGTACTTC
CDR3 protein: CAWSVRGSGVSYEQYF

clone size: many
D gene: NA
J gene: TRBJ2-7
V gene: TRBV3-1
CDR3 DNA: TGTGCCAGCAGCCAAGTTGGGGCAGGGGTAAGCTCCTACGAGCAGTACTTC
CDR3 protein: CASSQVGAGVSSYEQYF

clone size: many
D gene: NA
J gene: TRBJ2-6
V gene: TRBV6-1
CDR3 DNA: TGTGCCAGCTATTGGGGTGCTGGGGCCAACGTCCTGACTTTC
CDR3 protein: CASYWGAGANVLTF

clone size: NA
D gene: TRBD1
J gene: TRBJ2-1
V gene: TRBV4-1
CDR3 DNA: TGCGCCAGCAGCAGCGACAGGGGAAGAGGCAATGAGCAGTTCTTC
CDR3 protein: CASSSDRGRGNEQFF

clone size: few
D gene: NA
J gene: TRBJ2-1
V gene: TRBV14
CDR3 DNA: TGTGCCAGCAGCCAAGTCTTCCAAGACAGTTCGGCCCCCGGGACCAGAAAGTACAATGAGCAGTTCTTC
CDR3 protein: CASSQVFQDSSAPGTRKYNEQFF

clone size: few
D gene: NA
J gene: TRBJ2-5
V gene: TRBV2
CDR3 DNA: TGTGCCAGCAGTCAGATCGTGTCCCCCCGGGCAGGAGAGACCCAGTACTTC
CDR3 protein: CASSQIVSPRAGETQYF

clone size: many
D gene: NA
J gene: TRBJ2-7
V gene: TRBV20-1
CDR3 DNA: TGCAGTGCTAGAGGGCTCCTTAGGGGGGCGCAAGACGAGCAGTACTTC
CDR3 protein: CSARGLLRGAQDEQYF

clone size: many
D gene: NA
J gene: TRBJ1-3
V gene: TRBV18
CDR3 DNA: TGTGCCAGCTCCCAGGAAGACGGAAACACCATATATTTT
CDR3 protein: CASSQEDGNTIYF

clone size: few
D gene: NA
J gene: TRBJ2-2
V gene: TRBV9
CDR3 DNA: TGTGCCAGCAGCGTAGATGGCACCGGGGAGCTGTTTTTT
CDR3 protein: CASSVDGTGELFF

clone size: many
D gene: TRBD1
J gene: TRBJ2-7
V gene: TRBV3-1
CDR3 DNA: TGTGCCAGCAGCCGGGACAGGGCAAGCGAGCAGTACTTC
CDR3 protein: CASSRDRASEQYF

clone size: many
D gene: TRBD1
J gene: TRBJ1-5
V gene: TRBV28
CDR3 DNA: TGTGCCAGCAGTGGGACAGGCCATCAGCCCCAGCATTTT
CDR3 protein: CASSGTGHQPQHF

clone size: many
D gene: TRBD2
J gene: TRBJ2-3
V gene: TRBV7-2
CDR3 DNA: TGTGCCAGCAGCTCCCTAGCGGGATTCACAGATACGCAGTATTTT
CDR3 protein: CASSSLAGFTDTQYF

clone size: few
D gene: NA
J gene: TRBJ2-6
V gene: TRBV14
CDR3 DNA: TGTGCCAGCAGCCAATCTTACCGTCCTGGGGCCAACGTCCTGACTTTC
CDR3 protein: CASSQSYRPGANVLTF

clone size: many
D gene: NA
J gene: TRBJ1-1
V gene: TRBV5-1
CDR3 DNA: TGCGCCAGCAGCTTCTCCACCGGGACGGTGACTGAAGCTTTCTTT
CDR3 protein: CASSFSTGTVTEAFF